Following are 29 T cell receptor beta chains from one sample sequenced in a study of human T cells and chemical hapten exposure. Time point: patch test 1, 2 weeks after DPC sensitization. Treatment: therapeutic diphenylcyclopropenone sensitization with weekly scalp DPC. From the RACE reads, TCRdb called clonotypes with MiXCR, one entry per CDR3 protein. Of 65,000 to 85,000 distinct CDR3 sequences listed, 12% are singletons. Specimen: whole blood, collected in connection with sensitization to the hapten diphenylcyclopropenone (DPC). The source is a woman aged 60-75 years with alopecia areata. Some clones in this sample may be carry-over from other donors' samples.

In nucleotides, the CDR3 is TGTGCCAGCAGCTTAGCGATAGCGGGGGGGCGGACAGATACGCAGTATTTT. Translating it yields CASSLAIAGGRTDTQYF. The chain recombines TRBV7-2 with TRBJ2-3; 11 nucleotides line up with TRBD2. The CDR3 sequence is 17 residues long. Germline CDR1 SGHTA, CDR2 FQGNSA. V was clipped by 0 bases and J by 3 bases; unmatched bases: 5.

The chain is built from TRBV12-3 or TRBV12-4 and TRBJ2-7, with D perhaps TRBD2 (5 bases). Trimming took off 5 bases at V and 5 bases at J, with 13 bases between the two ends. The CDR3 sequence is 13 residues long. The CDR3 nucleotides read TGTGCCAGCAGTCTCCGACGGGGAGACGAGCAGTACTTC. This codes for CASSLRRGDEQYF.

The V gene is TRBV5-1, the J gene TRBJ2-3; D unclear. Trimming took 0 bases from V and 3 from J, leaving 11 bases between them. The CDR3 covers 15 residues. Germline lookup yields CDR1 SGHRS and CDR2 YFSETQ. Here the CDR3 reads CASSLGWARTDTQYF. The DNA of the CDR3 is TGCGCCAGCAGCTTGGGCTGGGCGCGTACAGATACGCAGTATTTT.

The chain combines TRBV5-1 with TRBJ1-2; 9 bases agree with TRBD1. V trimming: 2 bases; J trimming: 2 bases; junction bases outside the gene matches: 13. Looked up from germline, CDR1 is SGHRS and CDR2 is YFSETQ. The CDR3 is made up of 18 amino acids. The CDR3 bases are TGCGCCAGCAGCTTAGTCCGGACAGGGGAAGAGCTAAACTATGGCTACACCTTC. Its translation is CASSLVRTGEELNYGYTF.

This clonotype showed up many times. The chain employs TRBV29-1 and TRBJ2-7; possible D gene TRBD2, 6 bases. The V and J ends lost 6 bases and 0 bases respectively, with 15 bases between them. Germline assignment: CDR1 SQVTM and CDR2 ANQGSEA. This CDR3 spans 14 amino acids. CDR3: CSVGGLQSSYEQYF. CDR3 bases: TGCAGCGTGGGAGGCCTTCAGAGCTCCTACGAGCAGTACTTC.

The sample holds many counts of this clonotype. J is TRBJ1-2 and V is TRBV7-9, with 9 nucleotides matching TRBD1. Germline lookup yields CDR1 SEHNR and CDR2 FQNEAQ (reference sequence). The V segment lost 5 bases and the J segment 7 bases; nucleotides outside the gene matches: 5. The CDR3 runs 13 residues. CDR3 loop: CASSTGGISGYTF. CDR3 bases: TGTGCCAGCAGCACAGGGGGCATTTCTGGCTACACCTTC.

This clonotype has at least ten counts. This chain uses TRBV2 with TRBJ2-1; 8 bases map to TRBD2. The CDR3 runs 15 residues. Germline V CDR1 and CDR2: SNHLY, FYNNEI. The junction had 11 bases not matched to a gene; V was cut back by 5 bases and J by 8 bases. CDR3 sequence reads: CASSYRGGEVDEQFF. CDR3 nucleotides: TGTGCCAGCAGTTACCGGGGGGGTGAGGTGGATGAGCAGTTCTTC.

This clonotype was detected a few times. The chain uses TRBV5-1 and TRBJ1-1; D remains ambiguous. CDR1 and CDR2 from the germline V gene are SGHRS and YFSETQ. V gave up 0 bases and J gave up 8 bases, with 14 bases separating them. The CDR3 sequence is 14 residues long. CDR3 nucleotides: TGCGCCAGCAGCTTGGATGCAGGATCCCCCGAAGCTTTCTTT. The encoded protein is CASSLDAGSPEAFF.

This clonotype was recorded at least ten times. This rearrangement joins TRBV20-1 to TRBJ2-2; 10 bases map to TRBD1. With 5 bases clipped from V and 6 bases from J, the junction kept 9 bases outside the gene matches. Per germline, CDR1 DFQATT and CDR2 SNEGSKA (reference sequence). The CDR3 is made up of 15 amino acids. CDR3 loop: CSAPKTGGLAGELFF. As DNA, the CDR3 is TGCAGTGCTCCAAAGACAGGGGGCTTGGCCGGGGAGCTGTTTTTT.

V is TRBV6-1 and J is TRBJ2-7; no clear D gene. V shed 3 bases and J shed 7 bases, with 7 bases lying between them. Germline assignment: CDR1 MNHNS and CDR2 SASEGT. The CDR3 spans 11 residues. This CDR3 is CASSEFGEQYF. As DNA, the CDR3 is TGTGCCAGCAGTGAGTTCGGGGAGCAGTACTTC.

This clonotype is judged medium-sized. The chain employs TRBV2 and TRBJ2-1; D is possibly TRBD1 (5 bases). V lost 4 bases to trimming and J lost 5 bases, with 15 bases between them. The CDR3 spans 15 residues. Germline loops: CDR1 SNHLY, CDR2 FYNNEI. The DNA for the CDR3 is TGTGCCAGCAGTGTCTGGTGGGGCAGAAACAATGAGCAGTTCTTC. Protein: CASSVWWGRNNEQFF.

The rearrangement joins TRBV27 to TRBJ2-5, with 8 bases aligning to TRBD2. The CDR3 contains 15 residues. The V gene's germline CDR1 is MNHEY and CDR2 SMNVEV (reference sequence). Losses at the gene ends were 3 bases for V and 6 bases for J; bases not matched to a gene: 9. CDR3 residues: CASSFFGGAQKTQYF. Here the CDR3 DNA reads TGTGCCAGCAGTTTCTTCGGGGGGGCACAGAAGACCCAGTACTTC.

The chain recombines TRBV6-5 with TRBJ1-1, with 8 positions matching TRBD1. Losses at the gene ends were 3 bases for V and 7 bases for J; bases not matched to a gene: 4. Germline V gene lookup returns CDR1 MNHEY and CDR2 SVGAGI. The CDR3 runs 13 residues. The CDR3 coding sequence is TGTGCCAGCAGTTATCAGGGACAGGTTGAAGCTTTCTTT. Translated, it gives CASSYQGQVEAFF.

The rearrangement joins TRBV2 to TRBJ2-7; D is unresolved. V was trimmed by 2 bases and J by 5 bases, leaving 13 bases between them. This CDR3 is 14 amino acids long. Germline CDR1 reads SNHLY; CDR2 reads FYNNEI. The CDR3 DNA sequence: TGTGCCAGCAGTGAATTAGGCAGGCTCGACGAGCAGTACTTC. Translated, it gives CASSELGRLDEQYF.

This clonotype has more than one count but fewer than ten. The chain joins TRBV5-1 to TRBJ2-1; the D gene is possibly TRBD1 (7 bases). CDR1 is SGHRS, CDR2 YFSETQ, per germline. The CDR3 runs 13 residues. V was cut by 4 bases and J by 5 bases, with 10 bases left in between. CDR3 sequence reads: CASSAGQNNEQFF. Here the CDR3 DNA reads TGCGCCAGCAGCGCGGGACAGAACAATGAGCAGTTCTTC.

The table lists this clonotype with many counts. The CDR3 DNA reads TGTGCCAGCAGCCAACAGGGAAACCCATTCTCCTACAATGAGCAGTTCTTC. The encoded protein is CASSQQGNPFSYNEQFF. The chain has TRBV6-6 and TRBJ2-1; possible D gene TRBD1, 6 bases. Germline CDR1 reads MNHNY; CDR2 reads SVGAGI (reference sequence). Trimming left V 6 bases short and J 0 bases short, with 18 bases between. The CDR3 has 17 residues.

The gene calls are TRBV12-3 or TRBV12-4 and TRBJ1-4; weak D call: TRBD1 (6 bases). The CDR3 totals 17 residues. V lost 5 bases and J lost 2, with 18 bases in between. DNA for the CDR3: TGTGCCAGCAGTGACGACAGCCGAGGGGGGACTAATGAAAAACTGTTTTTT. This sequence encodes CASSDDSRGGTNEKLFF.

This clonotype was seen repeatedly, ten times or more. The J gene is TRBJ2-1, the V gene TRBV11-2; TRBD2 aligns across 13 bases. J lost 8 bases, V lost 5 bases, and 6 bases had no gene match. The CDR3 runs 15 residues. The germline gives CDR1 SGHAT, CDR2 FQNNGV. The CDR3 here is CASSLTSGGLYEQFF. In DNA, the CDR3 is TGTGCCAGCAGCCTGACTAGCGGGGGGCTTTATGAGCAGTTCTTC.

This chain's CDR3 is CASSPPRGTLVSEQYF. CDR3 DNA: TGTGCCAGCAGTCCCCCACGGGGGACCCTAGTGAGCGAGCAGTACTTC. V is TRBV28 and J is TRBJ2-7; TRBD2 is a possible D gene (6 bases). CDR3 length: 16 amino acids. Trimming took off 5 bases at V and 6 bases at J, with 23 bases between the two ends. Germline V lookup: CDR1 MDHEN, CDR2 SYDVKM.

This clonotype was observed many times. The chain has TRBV4-1 and TRBJ1-1; D is ambiguous. The CDR3 covers 15 residues. The germline V gene encodes CDR1 MGHRA and CDR2 YSYEKL. Trimming removed 1 base at V and 1 base at J, with 10 bases between. The CDR3 here is CASSQGLFQNTEAFF. CDR3 sequence (DNA): TGCGCCAGCAGCCAAGGACTCTTCCAGAACACTGAAGCTTTCTTT.

The rearrangement links TRBV10-1 to TRBJ2-5, with D unresolved. CDR3 length: 13 amino acids. V was shortened by 5 bases and J by 7 bases, with 14 bases between the two germline ends. Germline CDR1 WNHNN, CDR2 SYGVQD (reference sequence). This CDR3 reads CASSPRTLGTQYF. The CDR3 coding sequence is TGCGCCAGCAGTCCTCGGACCCTCGGGACCCAGTACTTC.

This clonotype has ten or more counts. As DNA, the CDR3 is TGCAGCGTAGGACAGGGGCACGGGGAGCTGTTTTTT. Translation: CSVGQGHGELFF. The chain carries TRBV29-1 and TRBJ2-2, with 9 bases matching TRBD1. CDR3 length: 12 residues. After removal of 6 bases from V and 7 bases from J, the junction contained 3 bases not matched to a gene. From germline, CDR1 is SQVTM and CDR2 ANQGSEA.

At least ten counts were recorded for this clonotype. The CDR3 region is CASSETRGGVGTDTQYF. Here the CDR3 DNA reads TGTGCCAGCAGCGAAACCCGGGGGGGCGTGGGCACAGATACGCAGTATTTT. This chain links TRBV7-6 with TRBJ2-3, with 8 positions matching TRBD2. Germline V gene sequence: CDR1 SGHVS, CDR2 FNYEAQ. This CDR3 spans 17 amino acids. J gave up 1 base and V 5 bases, and 11 bases lay outside the gene matches.

The table lists this clonotype with a few counts. This chain uses TRBV12-3 or TRBV12-4 with TRBJ1-5; 7 positions match TRBD1. CDR3 length: 16 amino acids. Unmatched junction bases numbered 7, after V lost 3 bases and J lost 2 bases. The CDR3 is CASSFGGGRGNQPQHF. The CDR3 coding sequence is TGTGCCAGCAGTTTCGGAGGGGGCCGGGGCAATCAGCCCCAGCATTTT.

This clonotype occurred a few times. The chain carries TRBV6-1 and TRBJ2-5; D not certain. The germline V gene has CDR1 MNHNS and CDR2 SASEGT. The CDR3 spans 13 residues. V was cut by 7 bases and J by 5 bases, with 14 bases left in between. The CDR3 bases are TGTGCCAGCACTCTTTTCGTCCGGGAGACCCAGTACTTC. This translates into CASTLFVRETQYF.

This chain joins TRBV18 and TRBJ1-1; D is uncertain. Trimming left V 4 bases short and J 3 bases short, with 9 bases between. The CDR3 consists of 13 residues. The germline V gene encodes CDR1 KGHSH and CDR2 LQKENI. The CDR3 bases are TGTGCCAGCTCACGAACAGAACACACTGAAGCTTTCTTT. Amino acid sequence: CASSRTEHTEAFF.

This clonotype has more than one count but fewer than ten. The chain has TRBV5-1 and TRBJ2-3, with D perhaps matching TRBD2 (5 bases). Germline CDR1 SGHRS, CDR2 YFSETQ. There are 14 residues in the CDR3. V lost 4 bases and J 3 bases, leaving 12 bases between the germline ends. CDR3 sequence reads: CASSPNPGTDTQYF. The DNA of the CDR3 is TGCGCCAGCAGCCCAAACCCGGGAACAGATACGCAGTATTTT.

In this sample, this clonotype turned up many times. The gene calls are TRBV7-9 and TRBJ1-1, with TRBD1 as a possible D gene (6 bases). Between the trimmed V and J ends, which lost 5 bases and 6 bases, there was a span of 13 bases. The CDR3 is 13 amino acids. The V gene's germline CDR1 is SEHNR and CDR2 FQNEAQ (reference sequence). For the CDR3, the DNA is TGTGCCAGCAGCCCGGAGGGGGTCCCTGAAGCTTTCTTT. Encoded protein: CASSPEGVPEAFF.

This clonotype has a handful of counts. The gene calls are TRBV9 and TRBJ2-3; unclear D gene. CDR3 size: 13 residues. Trimming took off 0 bases at V and 4 bases at J, with 6 bases between the two ends. Per germline, CDR1 SGDLS and CDR2 YYNGEE. The CDR3 loop reads CASSVVRSDTQYF. As DNA, the CDR3 is TGTGCCAGCAGCGTAGTGAGATCAGATACGCAGTATTTT.